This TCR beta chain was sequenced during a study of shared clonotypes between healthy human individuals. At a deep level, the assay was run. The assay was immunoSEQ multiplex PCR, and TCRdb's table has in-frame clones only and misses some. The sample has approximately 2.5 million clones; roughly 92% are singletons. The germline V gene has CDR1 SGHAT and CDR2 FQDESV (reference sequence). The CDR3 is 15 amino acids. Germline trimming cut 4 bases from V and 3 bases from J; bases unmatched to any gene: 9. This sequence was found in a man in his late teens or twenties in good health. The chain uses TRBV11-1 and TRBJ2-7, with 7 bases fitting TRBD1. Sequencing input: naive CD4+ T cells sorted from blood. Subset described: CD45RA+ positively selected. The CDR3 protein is CASSSWTGDDYEQYF. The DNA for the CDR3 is TGTGCCAGCAGCTCTTGGACAGGAGATGACTACGAGCAGTACTTC. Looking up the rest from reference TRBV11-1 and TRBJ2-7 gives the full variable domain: EAEVAQSPRYKITEKSQAVAFWCDPISGHATLYWYRQILGQGPELLVQFQDESVVDDSQLPKDRFSAERLKGVDSTLKIQPAELGDSAMYLCASSSWTGDDYEQYFGPGTRLTVT.